This T cell receptor beta chain was observed in a study of cytomegalovirus exposure and HLA in healthy donors. Vbeta (60) and Jbeta (13) primers were used in the PCR. Assay: immunoSEQ multiplex PCR; the TCRdb copy retains only in-frame clones and omits some. In the table there are 150,000 to 180,000 clones, about 85% of which are singletons. Study results and limitations: It was in a later analysis that TCR association rates were seen to vary by HLA locus, highest for DRB1 and lowest for HLA-C.

Concerning this clone itself: What it binds is unknown.

Source material: PBMCs. The TCR originated in a woman between 18 and 29 years old in good health and CMV-seronegative.

CDR3 sequence reads: CASSFTGGSYNSPLHF. The DNA for the CDR3 is TGTGCCAGCAGCTTCACAGGGGGCTCCTATAATTCACCCCTCCACTTT. The V gene is TRBV7-2, the J gene TRBJ1-6; 8 bases fit TRBD1. The CDR3 has 16 amino acids. V shed 3 bases, J shed 0 bases, and the junction held 1 base outside the gene matches. Germline V gene lookup returns CDR1 SGHTA and CDR2 FQGNSA.